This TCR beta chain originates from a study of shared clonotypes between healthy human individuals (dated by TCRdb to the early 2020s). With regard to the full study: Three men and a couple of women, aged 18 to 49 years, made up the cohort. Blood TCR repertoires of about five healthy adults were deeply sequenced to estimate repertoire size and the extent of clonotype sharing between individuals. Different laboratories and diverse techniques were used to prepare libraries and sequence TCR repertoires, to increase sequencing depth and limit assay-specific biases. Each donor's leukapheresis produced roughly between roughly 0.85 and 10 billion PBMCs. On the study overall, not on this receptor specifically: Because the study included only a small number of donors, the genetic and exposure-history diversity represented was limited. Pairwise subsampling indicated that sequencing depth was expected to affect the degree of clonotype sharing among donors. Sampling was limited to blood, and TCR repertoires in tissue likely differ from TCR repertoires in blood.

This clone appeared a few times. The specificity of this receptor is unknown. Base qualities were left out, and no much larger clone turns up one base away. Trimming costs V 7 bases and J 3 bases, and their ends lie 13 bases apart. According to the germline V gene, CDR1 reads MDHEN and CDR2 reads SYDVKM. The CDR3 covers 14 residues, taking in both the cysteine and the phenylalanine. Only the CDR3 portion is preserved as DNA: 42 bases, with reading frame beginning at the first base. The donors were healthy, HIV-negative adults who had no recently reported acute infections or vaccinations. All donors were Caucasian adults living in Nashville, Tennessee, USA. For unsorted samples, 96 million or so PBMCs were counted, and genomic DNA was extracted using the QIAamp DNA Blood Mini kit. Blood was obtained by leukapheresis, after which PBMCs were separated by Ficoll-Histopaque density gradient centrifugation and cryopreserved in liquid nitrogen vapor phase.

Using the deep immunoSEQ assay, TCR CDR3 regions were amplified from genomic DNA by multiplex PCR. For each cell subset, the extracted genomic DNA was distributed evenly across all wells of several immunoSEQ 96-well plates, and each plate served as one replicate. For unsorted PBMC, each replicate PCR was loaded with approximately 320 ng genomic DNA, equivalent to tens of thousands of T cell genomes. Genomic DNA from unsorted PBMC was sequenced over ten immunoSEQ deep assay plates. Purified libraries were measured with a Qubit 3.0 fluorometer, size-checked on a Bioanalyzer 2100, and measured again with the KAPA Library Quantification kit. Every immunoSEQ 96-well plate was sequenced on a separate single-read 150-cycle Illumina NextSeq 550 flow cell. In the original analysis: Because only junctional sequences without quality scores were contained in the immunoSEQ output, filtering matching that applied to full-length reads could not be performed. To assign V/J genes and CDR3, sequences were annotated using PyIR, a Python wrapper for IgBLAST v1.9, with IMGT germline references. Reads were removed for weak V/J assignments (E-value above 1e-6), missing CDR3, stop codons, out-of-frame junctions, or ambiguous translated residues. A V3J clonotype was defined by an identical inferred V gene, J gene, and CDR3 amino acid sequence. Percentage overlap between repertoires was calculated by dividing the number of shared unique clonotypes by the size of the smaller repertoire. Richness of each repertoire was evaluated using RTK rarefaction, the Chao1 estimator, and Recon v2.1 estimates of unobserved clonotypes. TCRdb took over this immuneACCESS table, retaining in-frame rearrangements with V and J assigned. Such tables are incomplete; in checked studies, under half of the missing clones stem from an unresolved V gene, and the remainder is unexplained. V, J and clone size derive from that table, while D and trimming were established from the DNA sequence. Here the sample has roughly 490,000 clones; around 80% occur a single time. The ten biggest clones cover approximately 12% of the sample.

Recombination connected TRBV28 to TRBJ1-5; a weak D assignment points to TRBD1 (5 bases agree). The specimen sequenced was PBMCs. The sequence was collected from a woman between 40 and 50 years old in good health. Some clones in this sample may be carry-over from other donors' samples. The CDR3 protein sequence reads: CASTSPGPNQPQHF. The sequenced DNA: TGTGCCAGCACCTCCCCGGGACCCAATCAGCCCCAGCATTTT.